Below, 2 T cell receptor beta chains from the same sample are listed, as sequenced in a study of vaccination effects on CD4 cells after COVID-19. Sequencing in the ViraFEST assay came after antigen-specific CD4+ T cells had been expanded with viral peptide pools, which were used to stimulate PBMC. Upon completion of 10 days in culture, CD4+ T cells were isolated. Having tested negative for nucleocapsid antibodies, the vaccine recipients showed no prior SARS-CoV-2 infection. Their antigen targets remain unknown. Sequencing was performed with immunoSEQ multiplex PCR; in TCRdb, only in-frame clones are kept and a portion is missing. The sample carries roughly 50,000 clones, 79% recorded once. This specimen was CD4+ T cells from PBMCs cultured with HCoV-OC43 spike peptides, taken before COVID-19 vaccination. The subset is: HCoV-OC43 spike overlapping peptide pool stimulation. All receptors come from a human donor who received a COVID-19 vaccine.

DNA of the CDR3: TGTGCCAGTACCAGGGGTGAATTGGGTGAAAAACTGTTTTTT. As protein: CASTRGELGEKLFF. This sequence joins TRBV19 and TRBJ1-4; tentative D call: TRBD1 (6 bases). Germline V gene lookup returns CDR1 LNHDA and CDR2 SQIVND (reference sequence). This CDR3 contains 14 residues. V was trimmed by 7 bases and J by 7 bases, leaving 16 bases between them. The full variable domain, rest sourced from reference TRBV19 and TRBJ1-4, is DGGITQSPKYLFRKEGQNVTLSCEQNLNHDAMYWYRQDPGQGLRLIYYSQIVNDFQKGDIAEGYSVSREKKESFPLTVTSAQKNPTAFYLCASTRGELGEKLFFGSGTQLSVL.

V and J are TRBV25-1 and TRBJ1-2; D is unclear. Per germline, CDR1 MGHDK and CDR2 SYGVNS. With 1 base removed from V and 7 bases from J, the gap between germline ends came to 22 bases. The CDR3 has 17 amino acids. Written as DNA, the CDR3 is TGTGCCAGCAGTGAATCTGGTGCCGGCAGCTCTCTCGGTGGCTACACCTTC. This encodes CASSESGAGSSLGGYTF.